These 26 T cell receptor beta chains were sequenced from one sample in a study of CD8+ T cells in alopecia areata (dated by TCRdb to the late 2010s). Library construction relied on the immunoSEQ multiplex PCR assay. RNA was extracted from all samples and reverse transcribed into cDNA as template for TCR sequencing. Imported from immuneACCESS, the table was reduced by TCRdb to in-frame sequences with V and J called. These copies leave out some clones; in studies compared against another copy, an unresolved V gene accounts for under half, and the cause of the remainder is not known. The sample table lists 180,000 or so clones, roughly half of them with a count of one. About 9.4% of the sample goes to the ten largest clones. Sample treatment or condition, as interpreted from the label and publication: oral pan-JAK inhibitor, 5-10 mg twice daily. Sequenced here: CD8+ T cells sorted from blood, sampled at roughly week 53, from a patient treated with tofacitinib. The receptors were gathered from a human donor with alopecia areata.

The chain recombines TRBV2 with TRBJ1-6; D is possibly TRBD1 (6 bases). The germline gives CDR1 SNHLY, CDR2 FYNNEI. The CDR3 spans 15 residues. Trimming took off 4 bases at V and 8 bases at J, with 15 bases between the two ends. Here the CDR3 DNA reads TGTGCCAGCAGTGGTTCGTCGGGGGCGGATTCACCCCTCCACTTT. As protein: CASSGSSGADSPLHF. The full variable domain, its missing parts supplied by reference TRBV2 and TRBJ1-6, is EPEVTQTPSHQVTQMGQEVILRCVPISNHLYFYWYRQILGQKVEFLVSFYNNEISEKSEIFDDQFSVERPDGSNFTLKIRSTKLEDSAMYFCASSGSSGADSPLHFGNGTRLTVT.

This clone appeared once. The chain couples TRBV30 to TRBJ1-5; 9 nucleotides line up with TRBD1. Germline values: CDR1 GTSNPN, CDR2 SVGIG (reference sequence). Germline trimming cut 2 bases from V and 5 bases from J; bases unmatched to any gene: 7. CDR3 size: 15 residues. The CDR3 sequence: CAWSPLTGGDQPQHF. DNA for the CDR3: TGTGCCTGGAGTCCCCTGACAGGGGGAGATCAGCCCCAGCATTTT.

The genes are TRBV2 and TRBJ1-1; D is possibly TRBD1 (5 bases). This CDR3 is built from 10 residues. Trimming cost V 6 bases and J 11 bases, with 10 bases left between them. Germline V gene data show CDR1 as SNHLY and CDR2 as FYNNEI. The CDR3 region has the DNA TGTGCCAGCAGCGGGACCGCGGCTTTCTTT. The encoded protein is CASSGTAAFF.

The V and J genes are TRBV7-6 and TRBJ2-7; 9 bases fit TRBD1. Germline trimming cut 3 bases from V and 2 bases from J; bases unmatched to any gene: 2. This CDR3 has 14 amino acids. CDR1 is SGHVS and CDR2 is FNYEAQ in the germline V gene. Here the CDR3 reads CASSFRDRAYEQYF. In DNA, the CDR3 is TGTGCCAGCAGCTTCCGGGACAGGGCCTACGAGCAGTACTTC.

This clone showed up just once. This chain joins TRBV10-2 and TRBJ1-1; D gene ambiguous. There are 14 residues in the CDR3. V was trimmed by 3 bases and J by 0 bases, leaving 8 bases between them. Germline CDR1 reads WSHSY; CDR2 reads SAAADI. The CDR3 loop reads CASSEPGLNTEAFF. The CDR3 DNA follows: TGCGCCAGCAGTGAACCCGGACTGAACACTGAAGCTTTCTTT.

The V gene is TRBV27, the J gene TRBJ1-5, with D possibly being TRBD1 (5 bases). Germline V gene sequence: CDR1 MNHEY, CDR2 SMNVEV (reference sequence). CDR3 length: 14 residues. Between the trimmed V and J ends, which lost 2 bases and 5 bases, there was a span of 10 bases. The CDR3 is CASSLVGGDQPQHF. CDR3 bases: TGTGCCAGCAGTTTAGTGGGGGGGGATCAGCCCCAGCATTTT.

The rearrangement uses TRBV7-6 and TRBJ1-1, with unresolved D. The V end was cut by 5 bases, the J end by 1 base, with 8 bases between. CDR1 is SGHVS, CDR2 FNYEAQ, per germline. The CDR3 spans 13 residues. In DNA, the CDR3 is TGTGCCAGCAGCCCCACCGCGAACACTGAAGCTTTCTTT. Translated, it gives CASSPTANTEAFF.

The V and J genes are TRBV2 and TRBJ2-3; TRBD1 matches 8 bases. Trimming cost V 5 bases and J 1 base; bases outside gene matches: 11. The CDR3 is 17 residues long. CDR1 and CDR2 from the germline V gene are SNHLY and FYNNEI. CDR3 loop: CASSTPRTGTRTDTQYF. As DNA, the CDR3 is TGTGCCAGCAGTACCCCAAGGACAGGGACTCGCACAGATACGCAGTATTTT.

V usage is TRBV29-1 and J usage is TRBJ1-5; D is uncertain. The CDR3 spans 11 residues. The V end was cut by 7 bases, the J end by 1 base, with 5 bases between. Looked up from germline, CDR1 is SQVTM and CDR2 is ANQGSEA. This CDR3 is CSGASNQPQHF. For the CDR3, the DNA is TGCAGCGGGGCCAGCAATCAGCCCCAGCATTTT.

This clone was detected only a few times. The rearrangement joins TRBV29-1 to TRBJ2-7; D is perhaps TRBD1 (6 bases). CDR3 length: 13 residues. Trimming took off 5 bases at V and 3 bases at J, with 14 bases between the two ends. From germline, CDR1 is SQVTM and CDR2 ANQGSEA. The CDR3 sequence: CSVYREGSYEQYF. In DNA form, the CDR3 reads TGCAGCGTTTACAGGGAAGGTAGCTACGAGCAGTACTTC.

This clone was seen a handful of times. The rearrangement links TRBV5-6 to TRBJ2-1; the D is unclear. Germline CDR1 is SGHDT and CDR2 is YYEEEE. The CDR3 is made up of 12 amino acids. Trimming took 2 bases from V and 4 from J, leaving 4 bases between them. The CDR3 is CASSLEYNEQFF. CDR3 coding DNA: TGTGCCAGCAGCTTAGAATACAATGAGCAGTTCTTC.

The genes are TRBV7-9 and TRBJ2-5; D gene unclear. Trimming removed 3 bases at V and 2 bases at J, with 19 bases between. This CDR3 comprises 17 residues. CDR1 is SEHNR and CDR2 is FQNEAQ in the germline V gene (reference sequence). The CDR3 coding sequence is TGTGCCAGCAGCTTGCTCCTCCCAGCGCAATTTCAAGAGACCCAGTACTTC. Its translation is CASSLLLPAQFQETQYF.

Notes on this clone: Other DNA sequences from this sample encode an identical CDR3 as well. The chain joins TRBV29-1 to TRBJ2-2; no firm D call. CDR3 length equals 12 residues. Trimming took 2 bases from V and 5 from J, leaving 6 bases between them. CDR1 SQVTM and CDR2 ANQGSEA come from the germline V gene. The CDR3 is CSVERGTGELFF. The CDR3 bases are TGCAGCGTTGAACGTGGTACCGGGGAGCTGTTTTTT.

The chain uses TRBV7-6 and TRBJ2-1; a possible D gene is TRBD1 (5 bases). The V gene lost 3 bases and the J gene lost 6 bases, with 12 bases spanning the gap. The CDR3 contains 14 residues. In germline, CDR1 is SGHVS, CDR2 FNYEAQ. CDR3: CASSFTRQPNEQFF. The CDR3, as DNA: TGTGCCAGCAGCTTTACCCGACAGCCCAATGAGCAGTTCTTC.

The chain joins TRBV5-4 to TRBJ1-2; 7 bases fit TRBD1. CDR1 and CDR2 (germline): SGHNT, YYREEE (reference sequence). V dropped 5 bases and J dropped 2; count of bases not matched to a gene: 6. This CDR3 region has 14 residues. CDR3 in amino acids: CASRAPGQNYGYTF. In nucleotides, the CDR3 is TGTGCCAGCAGGGCTCCGGGACAGAACTATGGCTACACCTTC.

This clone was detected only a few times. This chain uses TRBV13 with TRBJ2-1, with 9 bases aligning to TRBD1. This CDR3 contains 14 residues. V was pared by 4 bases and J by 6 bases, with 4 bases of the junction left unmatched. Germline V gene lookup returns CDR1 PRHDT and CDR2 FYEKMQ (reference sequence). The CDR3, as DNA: TGTGCCAGCAGCTCTGACAGGGGGATCAATGAGCAGTTCTTC. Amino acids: CASSSDRGINEQFF.

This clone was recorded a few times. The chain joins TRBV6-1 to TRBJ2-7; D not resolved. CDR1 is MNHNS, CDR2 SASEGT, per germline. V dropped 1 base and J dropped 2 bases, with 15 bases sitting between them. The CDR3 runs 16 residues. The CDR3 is CASSEEKDGEAYEQYF. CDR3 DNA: TGTGCCAGCAGTGAAGAGAAGGACGGAGAAGCCTACGAGCAGTACTTC.

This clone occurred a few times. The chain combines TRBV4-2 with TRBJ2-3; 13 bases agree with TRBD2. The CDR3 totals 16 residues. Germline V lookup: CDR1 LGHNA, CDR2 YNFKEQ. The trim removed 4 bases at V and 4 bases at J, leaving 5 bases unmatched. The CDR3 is CASSLGTSGEPDTQYF. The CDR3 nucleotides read TGTGCCAGCAGCCTAGGGACTAGCGGGGAACCAGATACGCAGTATTTT.

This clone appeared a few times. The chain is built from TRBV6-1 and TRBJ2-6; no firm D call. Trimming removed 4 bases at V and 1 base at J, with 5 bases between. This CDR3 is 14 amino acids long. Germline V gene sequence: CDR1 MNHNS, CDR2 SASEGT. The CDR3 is CASSVESGANVLTF. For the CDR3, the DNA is TGTGCCAGCAGTGTGGAGTCTGGGGCCAACGTCCTGACTTTC.

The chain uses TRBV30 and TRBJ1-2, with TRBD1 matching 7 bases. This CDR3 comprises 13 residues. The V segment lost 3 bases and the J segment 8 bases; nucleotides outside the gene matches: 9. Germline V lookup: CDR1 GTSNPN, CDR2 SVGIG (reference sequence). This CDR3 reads CAWRERGLSGYTF. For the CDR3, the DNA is TGTGCCTGGAGGGAAAGGGGGCTGAGCGGCTACACCTTC.

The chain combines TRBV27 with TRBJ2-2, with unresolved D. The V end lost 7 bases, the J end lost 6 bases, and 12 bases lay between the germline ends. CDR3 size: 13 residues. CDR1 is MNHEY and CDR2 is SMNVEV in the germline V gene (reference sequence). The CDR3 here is CASTSEHAGELFF. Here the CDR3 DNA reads TGTGCCAGCACTTCCGAACACGCCGGGGAGCTGTTTTTT.

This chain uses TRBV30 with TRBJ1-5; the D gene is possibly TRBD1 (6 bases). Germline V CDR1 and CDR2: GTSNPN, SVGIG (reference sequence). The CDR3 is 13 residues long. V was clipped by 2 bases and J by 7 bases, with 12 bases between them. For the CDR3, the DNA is TGTGCCTGGAGTACAGGGCTTGGGCAGCCCCAGCATTTT. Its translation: CAWSTGLGQPQHF. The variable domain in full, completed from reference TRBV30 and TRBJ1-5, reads SQTIHQWPATLVQPVGSPLSLECTVEGTSNPNLYWYRQAAGRGLQLLFYSVGIGQISSEVPQNLSASRPQDRQFILSSKKLLLSDSGFYLCAWSTGLGQPQHFGDGTRLSIL.

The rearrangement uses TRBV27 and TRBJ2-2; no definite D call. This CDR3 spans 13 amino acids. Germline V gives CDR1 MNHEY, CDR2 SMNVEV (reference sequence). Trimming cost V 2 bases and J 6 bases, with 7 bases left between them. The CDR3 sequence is CASSLAIAGELFF. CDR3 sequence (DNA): TGTGCCAGCAGTTTAGCAATAGCCGGGGAGCTGTTTTTT.

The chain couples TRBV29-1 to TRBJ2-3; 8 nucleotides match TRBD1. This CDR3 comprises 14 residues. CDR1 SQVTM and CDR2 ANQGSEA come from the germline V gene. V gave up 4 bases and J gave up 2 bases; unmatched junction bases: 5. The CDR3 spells CSVGAGGTTDTQYF. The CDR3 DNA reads TGCAGCGTTGGTGCAGGGGGCACCACAGATACGCAGTATTTT.

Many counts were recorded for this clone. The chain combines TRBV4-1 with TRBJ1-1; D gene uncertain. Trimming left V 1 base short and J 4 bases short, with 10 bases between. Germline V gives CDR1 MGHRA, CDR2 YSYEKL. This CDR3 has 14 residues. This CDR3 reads CASSQVGDGTEAFF. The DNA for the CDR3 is TGCGCCAGCAGCCAAGTGGGAGATGGCACTGAAGCTTTCTTT.

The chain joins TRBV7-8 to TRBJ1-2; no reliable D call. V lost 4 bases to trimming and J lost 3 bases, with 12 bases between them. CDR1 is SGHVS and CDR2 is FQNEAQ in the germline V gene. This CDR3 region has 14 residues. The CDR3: CASSSALGDYGYTF. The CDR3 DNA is TGTGCCAGCAGCTCAGCACTCGGAGACTATGGCTACACCTTC.